Listed below are T cell receptor beta chains from one sample, sequenced in a study of T cell changes during pregnancy in multiple sclerosis. TCRdb's table, derived via immunoSEQ multiplex PCR, lists solely in-frame clones and lacks some. Here the sample spans nearly 110,000 clones, around 90% being singletons. The source material was peripheral blood, sampled after pregnancy. The receptors come from a female donor with multiple sclerosis, enrolled in a pregnancy study. CDR3s include the opening cysteine and the closing phenylalanine or tryptophan. A D gene is named only where the DNA matches it firmly. Size tells how often a clone was seen (once, few, many) or the class of an expanded clone, and some rows leave it out.

CDR3 protein: CASKGGQGDQPQHF
CDR3 DNA: TGTGCCAGTAAGGGTGGACAGGGAGATCAGCCCCAGCATTTT
J gene: TRBJ1-5
D gene: TRBD1
clone size: NA
V gene: TRBV19

CDR3 protein: CASSLTSGSYEQYF
CDR3 DNA: TGTGCCAGCAGCTTGACTAGCGGATCCTACGAGCAGTACTTC
J gene: TRBJ2-7
D gene: TRBD2
clone size: once
V gene: TRBV7-2

CDR3 protein: CASSFRDSHYNEQFF
CDR3 DNA: TGCGCCAGCAGCTTCAGGGACTCCCACTACAATGAGCAGTTCTTC
J gene: TRBJ2-1
D gene: NA
clone size: NA
V gene: TRBV5-1

CDR3 protein: CASGRDRDPANYGYTF
CDR3 DNA: TGTGCCAGCGGCCGGGACAGGGATCCAGCTAACTATGGCTACACCTTC
J gene: TRBJ1-2
D gene: TRBD1
clone size: NA
V gene: TRBV27

CDR3 protein: CASSRTSGQETQYF
CDR3 DNA: TGTGCCAGCAGCCGGACTAGCGGGCAAGAGACCCAGTACTTC
J gene: TRBJ2-5
D gene: TRBD2
clone size: NA
V gene: TRBV9

CDR3 protein: CASSSSLRANVLTF
CDR3 DNA: TGTGCCAGCAGTTCAAGCCTACGGGCCAACGTCCTGACTTTC
J gene: TRBJ2-6
D gene: NA
clone size: NA
V gene: TRBV27

CDR3 protein: CASSPLSENSGNTIYF
CDR3 DNA: TGTGCCAGCAGTCCCCTAAGCGAAAACTCTGGAAACACCATATATTTT
J gene: TRBJ1-3
D gene: NA
clone size: NA
V gene: TRBV28

CDR3 protein: CAWTRPPGTGNGYTF
CDR3 DNA: TGTGCCTGGACCCGACCGCCCGGGACAGGAAATGGCTACACCTTC
J gene: TRBJ1-2
D gene: TRBD1
clone size: NA
V gene: TRBV30

CDR3 protein: CASRIIGTNYGYTF
CDR3 DNA: TGTGCCAGCAGGATAATCGGGACTAACTATGGCTACACCTTC
J gene: TRBJ1-2
D gene: NA
clone size: NA
V gene: TRBV6-5

CDR3 protein: CASSVSGTDNEKLFF
CDR3 DNA: TGTGCCAGCAGCGTTTCCGGGACAGATAATGAAAAACTGTTTTTT
J gene: TRBJ1-4
D gene: TRBD1
clone size: NA
V gene: TRBV2

CDR3 protein: CASSLRGRDTGELFF
CDR3 DNA: TGTGCCAGCAGTTTAAGGGGCCGTGACACCGGGGAGCTGTTTTTT
J gene: TRBJ2-2
D gene: NA
clone size: NA
V gene: TRBV27

CDR3 protein: CASRMTENSNQPQHF
CDR3 DNA: TGTGCCAGCAGGATGACAGAGAATAGCAATCAGCCCCAGCATTTT
J gene: TRBJ1-5
D gene: NA
clone size: NA
V gene: TRBV2

CDR3 protein: CASSLGESSYNEQFF
CDR3 DNA: TGTGCCAGCAGCTTAGGAGAGAGCTCCTACAATGAGCAGTTCTTC
J gene: TRBJ2-1
D gene: NA
clone size: NA
V gene: TRBV7-3

CDR3 protein: CASSLGQGIGATEAFF
CDR3 DNA: TGTGCCAGCAGCTTAGGACAGGGGATCGGGGCCACTGAAGCTTTCTTT
J gene: TRBJ1-1
D gene: TRBD1
clone size: NA
V gene: TRBV7-9

CDR3 protein: CAWRVQGHEQYF
CDR3 DNA: TGTGCCTGGAGAGTCCAGGGCCACGAGCAGTACTTC
J gene: TRBJ2-7
D gene: NA
clone size: NA
V gene: TRBV30

CDR3 protein: CASSHSGSSNEQFF
CDR3 DNA: TGTGCCAGCAGCCATTCGGGGAGTTCCAATGAGCAGTTCTTC
J gene: TRBJ2-1
D gene: NA
clone size: NA
V gene: TRBV6-1

CDR3 protein: CASSLSFSPRLAENEQFF
CDR3 DNA: TGTGCCAGCAGCTTATCATTTTCACCGCGACTAGCGGAAAATGAGCAGTTCTTC
J gene: TRBJ2-1
D gene: TRBD2
clone size: NA
V gene: TRBV7-8

CDR3 protein: CASSGRRNTGELFF
CDR3 DNA: TGTGCCAGCAGCGGGAGGCGGAATACCGGGGAGCTGTTTTTT
J gene: TRBJ2-2
D gene: NA
clone size: NA
V gene: TRBV9

CDR3 protein: CASRGSGGSNQPQHF
CDR3 DNA: TGTGCCAGCAGGGGATCCGGAGGAAGCAATCAGCCCCAGCATTTT
J gene: TRBJ1-5
D gene: NA
clone size: NA
V gene: TRBV27

CDR3 protein: CASSKTSGANTGELFF
CDR3 DNA: TGTGCCAGCAGTAAGACTAGCGGGGCGAACACCGGGGAGCTGTTTTTT
J gene: TRBJ2-2
D gene: TRBD2
clone size: NA
V gene: TRBV2

CDR3 protein: CASSPSGEMNTEAFF
CDR3 DNA: TGTGCCAGCAGTCCCTCAGGGGAAATGAACACTGAAGCTTTCTTT
J gene: TRBJ1-1
D gene: NA
clone size: NA
V gene: TRBV6-5

CDR3 protein: CASSIIFGAGPNNEQFF
CDR3 DNA: TGTGCCAGCAGCATTATCTTTGGGGCAGGTCCTAACAATGAGCAGTTCTTC
J gene: TRBJ2-1
D gene: NA
clone size: NA
V gene: TRBV5-4

CDR3 protein: CASGWRANEQYF
CDR3 DNA: TGTGCCAGCGGGTGGAGGGCCAACGAGCAGTACTTC
J gene: TRBJ2-7
D gene: NA
clone size: NA
V gene: TRBV7-9

CDR3 protein: CASSPQPPLAGGTDTQYF
CDR3 DNA: TGTGCCAGCTCACCCCAGCCCCCACTAGCGGGGGGTACAGATACGCAGTATTTT
J gene: TRBJ2-3
D gene: TRBD2
clone size: NA
V gene: TRBV18

CDR3 protein: CASSTQAGRAGEAFF
CDR3 DNA: TGTGCCAGCAGCACCCAGGCGGGGCGGGCGGGTGAAGCTTTCTTT
J gene: TRBJ1-1
D gene: NA
clone size: NA
V gene: TRBV9

CDR3 protein: CASSPVGGVNTEAFF
CDR3 DNA: TGTGCCAGCAGCCCTGTGGGGGGGGTGAACACTGAAGCTTTCTTT
J gene: TRBJ1-1
D gene: NA
clone size: NA
V gene: TRBV6-6

CDR3 protein: CASSESGANSPLHF
CDR3 DNA: TGCGCCAGCAGCGAAAGTGGAGCTAATTCACCCCTCCACTTT
J gene: TRBJ1-6
D gene: NA
clone size: NA
V gene: TRBV5-1

CDR3 protein: CASSLAGGLRNTIYF
CDR3 DNA: TGTGCCAGCAGCTTAGCGGGAGGGTTGAGAAACACCATATATTTT
J gene: TRBJ1-3
D gene: NA
clone size: once
V gene: TRBV7-9

CDR3 protein: CASGDSSGNTIYF
CDR3 DNA: TGTGCCAGCGGCGACTCCTCTGGAAACACCATATATTTT
J gene: TRBJ1-3
D gene: NA
clone size: NA
V gene: TRBV6-1

CDR3 protein: CASSVTRGSQETQYF
CDR3 DNA: TGTGCCAGCAGCGTAACACGGGGGTCCCAAGAGACCCAGTACTTC
J gene: TRBJ2-5
D gene: NA
clone size: NA
V gene: TRBV9

CDR3 protein: CASSPRPGTGGEETQYF
CDR3 DNA: TGTGCCAGCAGCCCAAGACCCGGGACAGGGGGCGAGGAGACCCAGTACTTC
J gene: TRBJ2-5
D gene: TRBD1
clone size: NA
V gene: TRBV5-6

CDR3 protein: CASSFRSGGNQPQHF
CDR3 DNA: TGTGCCAGCAGTTTTAGGTCAGGGGGTAATCAGCCCCAGCATTTT
J gene: TRBJ1-5
D gene: TRBD1
clone size: once
V gene: TRBV28

CDR3 protein: CASSLDSRNEKLFF
CDR3 DNA: TGCGCCAGCAGCTTGGACAGCAGGAATGAAAAACTGTTTTTT
J gene: TRBJ1-4
D gene: NA
clone size: few
V gene: TRBV5-1

CDR3 protein: CASSPGTGGYEQYF
CDR3 DNA: TGTGCCAGCAGCCCCGGGACAGGGGGCTACGAGCAGTACTTC
J gene: TRBJ2-7
D gene: TRBD1
clone size: once
V gene: TRBV7-9

CDR3 protein: CSVAPRQLNTEAFF
CDR3 DNA: TGCAGCGTTGCGCCACGACAGCTAAACACTGAAGCTTTCTTT
J gene: TRBJ1-1
D gene: NA
clone size: NA
V gene: TRBV29-1

CDR3 protein: CASSSGGWYEQYF
CDR3 DNA: TGTGCCAGCAGCTCAGGGGGCTGGTACGAGCAGTACTTC
J gene: TRBJ2-7
D gene: TRBD1
clone size: NA
V gene: TRBV28

CDR3 protein: CASSSGGMDTQYF
CDR3 DNA: TGTGCCAGCTCTAGCGGGGGTATGGATACGCAGTATTTT
J gene: TRBJ2-3
D gene: TRBD2
clone size: once
V gene: TRBV7-3

CDR3 protein: CASSFAGFQEKLFF
CDR3 DNA: TGTGCCAGCAGCTTTGCAGGGTTTCAGGAAAAACTGTTTTTT
J gene: TRBJ1-4
D gene: NA
clone size: NA
V gene: TRBV11-2

CDR3 protein: CASSPWNRRANYGYTF
CDR3 DNA: TGTGCCAGCTCACCATGGAACAGACGAGCTAACTATGGCTACACCTTC
J gene: TRBJ1-2
D gene: NA
clone size: NA
V gene: TRBV18

CDR3 protein: CASSETGLAGVSGELFF
CDR3 DNA: TGCGCCAGCAGTGAGACCGGACTAGCGGGGGTCTCCGGGGAGCTGTTTTTT
J gene: TRBJ2-2
D gene: TRBD2
clone size: NA
V gene: TRBV10-1

CDR3 protein: CASSPRPGYQETQYF
CDR3 DNA: TGTGCCAGCTCACCACGGCCGGGATACCAAGAGACCCAGTACTTC
J gene: TRBJ2-5
D gene: NA
clone size: NA
V gene: TRBV18

CDR3 protein: CASSLADRNYEQYF
CDR3 DNA: TGCGCCAGCAGCTTGGCGGACAGGAACTACGAGCAGTACTTC
J gene: TRBJ2-7
D gene: TRBD1
clone size: NA
V gene: TRBV5-1

CDR3 protein: CAWIQGAEAFF
CDR3 DNA: TGTGCCTGGATACAGGGCGCGGAAGCTTTCTTT
J gene: TRBJ1-1
D gene: NA
clone size: few
V gene: TRBV30

CDR3 protein: CASSSGPPGGYTF
CDR3 DNA: TGTGCCAGCAGCTCCGGGCCCCCGGGAGGCTACACCTTC
J gene: TRBJ1-2
D gene: NA
clone size: NA
V gene: TRBV7-9

CDR3 protein: CASSIGQGVHEQYF
CDR3 DNA: TGTGCCAGCTCAATAGGACAGGGGGTCCACGAGCAGTACTTC
J gene: TRBJ2-7
D gene: TRBD1
clone size: NA
V gene: TRBV18

CDR3 protein: CASSYLRDFGKPQHF
CDR3 DNA: TGTGCCAGCAGCTACCTCCGGGACTTCGGAAAGCCCCAGCATTTT
J gene: TRBJ1-5
D gene: NA
clone size: NA
V gene: TRBV7-2

CDR3 protein: CASSEGQGAYGYTF
CDR3 DNA: TGTGCCAGCAGCGAGGGACAGGGCGCCTATGGCTACACCTTC
J gene: TRBJ1-2
D gene: TRBD1
clone size: NA
V gene: TRBV9

CDR3 protein: CASSLPNTDTQYF
CDR3 DNA: TGCGCCAGCAGCTTGCCTAACACAGATACGCAGTATTTT
J gene: TRBJ2-3
D gene: NA
clone size: NA
V gene: TRBV5-1

CDR3 protein: CATSRGRGPETQYF
CDR3 DNA: TGTGCCACCAGCAGAGGCAGGGGGCCGGAGACCCAGTACTTC
J gene: TRBJ2-5
D gene: TRBD1
clone size: NA
V gene: TRBV15

CDR3 protein: CASSLRQGEEKLFF
CDR3 DNA: TGCGCCAGCAGCTTGAGGCAGGGGGAGGAAAAACTGTTTTTT
J gene: TRBJ1-4
D gene: TRBD1
clone size: NA
V gene: TRBV5-1

CDR3 protein: CSAFPGLASF
CDR3 DNA: TGCAGTGCTTTCCCGGGACTAGCTAGCTTC
J gene: TRBJ2-7
D gene: TRBD2
clone size: NA
V gene: TRBV20-1

CDR3 protein: CASSDSGGGRYEQYF
CDR3 DNA: TGTGCCAGCAGCGACTCGGGCGGGGGAAGGTACGAGCAGTACTTC
J gene: TRBJ2-7
D gene: TRBD2
clone size: NA
V gene: TRBV7-9

CDR3 protein: CASSVPGGQGEKKLFF
CDR3 DNA: TGTGCCAGCAGTGTCCCGGGGGGACAGGGGGAAAAAAAACTGTTTTTT
J gene: TRBJ1-4
D gene: TRBD1
clone size: NA
V gene: TRBV25-1

CDR3 protein: CASSFSGTSGRTDTQYF
CDR3 DNA: TGCGCCAGCAGCTTCTCTGGGACTAGCGGAAGGACAGATACGCAGTATTTT
J gene: TRBJ2-3
D gene: TRBD2
clone size: NA
V gene: TRBV5-1

CDR3 protein: CASSAGDRKYNEQFF
CDR3 DNA: TGTGCCAGCAGTGCCGGGGACAGAAAATACAATGAGCAGTTCTTC
J gene: TRBJ2-1
D gene: TRBD1
clone size: NA
V gene: TRBV28

CDR3 protein: CASSLSAGGWDEQFF
CDR3 DNA: TGTGCCAGCAGCTTATCAGCGGGGGGGTGGGATGAGCAGTTCTTC
J gene: TRBJ2-1
D gene: TRBD2
clone size: NA
V gene: TRBV7-8

CDR3 protein: CASSPQMDRAARGEQYF
CDR3 DNA: TGTGCCAGCAGTCCCCAAATGGACAGGGCCGCCCGGGGCGAGCAGTACTTC
J gene: TRBJ2-7
D gene: TRBD1
clone size: NA
V gene: TRBV28

CDR3 protein: CAWSWDNTYEQYF
CDR3 DNA: TGTGCCTGGAGTTGGGACAACACCTACGAGCAGTACTTC
J gene: TRBJ2-7
D gene: NA
clone size: NA
V gene: TRBV30

CDR3 protein: CASSSASGQPQHF
CDR3 DNA: TGCGCCAGCAGCTCGGCCTCGGGTCAGCCCCAGCATTTT
J gene: TRBJ1-5
D gene: NA
clone size: NA
V gene: TRBV5-1

CDR3 protein: CASSLELLQETQYF
CDR3 DNA: TGTGCCAGCAGCTTGGAACTATTGCAAGAGACCCAGTACTTC
J gene: TRBJ2-5
D gene: NA
clone size: once
V gene: TRBV5-4